This T cell receptor beta chain was captured by sequencing in a study of T cells after yellow fever vaccination (dated by TCRdb to 2018 to 2020). In terms of the full investigation: The SMART-Seq v4 Ultra Low Input RNA kit was used to prepare libraries from fractions with low cell numbers. To track T-cell clones before and after primary and booster YFV17D yellow fever vaccination, bulk TCR alpha and beta repertoires were sequenced longitudinally. Two healthy male donors, one aged 18 to 30 and one aged 30 to 40 years, were included in the cohort. Blood was drawn at multiple timepoints before and after primary and secondary immunization, with bulk PBMC replicates and cell subsets isolated. Results the study describes overall, beyond this receptor: Compared with the primary T-cell response, the secondary T-cell response was faster but weaker, reaching its peak on day 5 rather than on day 15. Because only a couple of donors were included in the study, the extent to which the findings can be generalized is limited. A small fraction of clonotypes showed up in both the CD4 and CD8 compartments, probably as a result of convergent recombination. After the booster, most of the clones that had expanded following primary vaccination were detected again (just under 97% of CD4 and around 88% of CD8), which suggests that memory was broadly maintained. Computational filtering was required because FACS-sorted repertoires could contain abundant contaminating clonotypes from the bulk population.

This clonotype came up many times. The specificity of this receptor is unknown. No much larger clone is present one base from it, and per-base qualities are unavailable. As encoded in the germline V gene (reference sequence), CDR1 is DFQATT while CDR2 is SNEGSKA. From its cysteine to its phenylalanine, the CDR3 spans 15 amino acids. The read is trimmed to its CDR3 DNA, 45 bases read in frame from base 1. V has 4 bases trimmed and J has 0 bases trimmed; junction bases matching no gene number 8. This sample's treatment or condition label indicates: live attenuated yellow fever vaccine strain. At each blood-draw timepoint, two biological replicates of bulk PBMCs were collected. PBMCs were isolated from peripheral blood using a standard Ficoll-Paque protocol. TriZol was used to extract RNA from bulk PBMCs, from CD4 and CD8 fractions, and from dextramer-positive and dextramer-negative fractions. The data were produced on an Illumina NovaSeq 6000. TCR cDNA was made using 5'RACE template switching, a step that added a universal primer site and unique molecular identifiers. cDNA synthesis was primed from both the TCR alpha and TCR beta constant segments. Libraries were amplified in two PCR steps, with sample barcodes and sequencing adapters added in the second step. Libraries were sequenced on Illumina HiSeq 2500 (2x100 bp) or NovaSeq (2x150 bp). Per the authors' processing: MIGEC was used to demultiplex reads and collapse the reads into UMI consensus sequences, and MiXCR was used for V(D)J alignment. Using edgeR on replicate PBMC samples, clonotypes were called vaccine-responding if FDR was below 0.01 and the log2 fold change was above 5 up to day 15. Bulk clonotypes were assigned CD4 or CD8 identity according to which sequenced CD4 or CD8 repertoire held them at higher abundance. TCRdb applied fastp at Q25 and MiXCR to the public reads, then kept only in-frame beta chains. Each entry merges the rows of one CDR3 protein and shows their most common DNA and genes. These V and J calls rely on TCRdb rather than the paper's analysis. This sample comprises 300,000 to 350,000 distinct CDR3 sequences, about 4.5% of them detected only once. Just under 20% of the sample is taken by the ten largest.

This receptor was identified in a man between 18 and 29 years old who received the YFV17D yellow fever vaccine. Sequenced material: PBMCs, taken 15 days after the yellow fever booster vaccination. The chain links TRBV20-1 with TRBJ2-5; TRBD1 fits 7 bases in the junction. The CDR3 is CSATRPGGHQETQYF. The nucleotide sequence reads as follows: TGCAGTGCTACTAGACCAGGGGGACACCAAGAGACCCAGTACTTC.